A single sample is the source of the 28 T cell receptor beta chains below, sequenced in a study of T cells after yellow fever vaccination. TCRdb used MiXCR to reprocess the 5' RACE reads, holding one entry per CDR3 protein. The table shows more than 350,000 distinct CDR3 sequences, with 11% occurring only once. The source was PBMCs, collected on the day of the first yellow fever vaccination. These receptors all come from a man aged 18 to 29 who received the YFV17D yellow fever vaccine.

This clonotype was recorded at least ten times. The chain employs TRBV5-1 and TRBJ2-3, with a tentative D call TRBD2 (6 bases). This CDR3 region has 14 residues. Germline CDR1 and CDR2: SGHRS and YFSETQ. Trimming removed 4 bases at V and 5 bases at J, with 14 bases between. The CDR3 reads CASSLGGTGDTQYF. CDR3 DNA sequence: TGCGCCAGCAGCCTGGGGGGAACGGGAGATACGCAGTATTTT.

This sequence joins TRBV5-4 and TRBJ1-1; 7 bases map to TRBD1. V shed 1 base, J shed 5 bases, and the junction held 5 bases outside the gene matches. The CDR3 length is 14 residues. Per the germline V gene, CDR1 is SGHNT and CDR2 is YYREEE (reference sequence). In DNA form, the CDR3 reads TGTGCCAGCAGCTTGATGAGGGGGCAAACTGAAGCTTTCTTT. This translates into CASSLMRGQTEAFF. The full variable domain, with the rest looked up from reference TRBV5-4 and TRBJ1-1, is ETGVTQSPTHLIKTRGQQVTLRCSSQSGHNTVSWYQQALGQGPQFIFQYYREEENGRGNFPPRFSGLQFPNYSSELNVNALELDDSALYLCASSLMRGQTEAFFGQGTRLTVV.

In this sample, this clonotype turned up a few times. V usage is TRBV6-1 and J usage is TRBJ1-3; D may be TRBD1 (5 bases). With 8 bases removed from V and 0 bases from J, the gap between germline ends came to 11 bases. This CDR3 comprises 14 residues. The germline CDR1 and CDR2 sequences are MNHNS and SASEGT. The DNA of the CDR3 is TGTGCCAGCGGTACAGGTCACTCTGGAAACACCATATATTTT. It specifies CASGTGHSGNTIYF.

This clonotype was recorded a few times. The CDR3 region has the DNA TGCAGTGCCCACCTGAGGTGGGAAAGCCAGTACTTC. Its translation is CSAHLRWESQYF. This chain links TRBV20-1 with TRBJ2-5; D gene ambiguous. The V end lost 6 bases, the J end lost 10 bases, and 18 bases lay between the germline ends. Germline V lookup: CDR1 DFQATT, CDR2 SNEGSKA (reference sequence). The CDR3 has 12 amino acids.

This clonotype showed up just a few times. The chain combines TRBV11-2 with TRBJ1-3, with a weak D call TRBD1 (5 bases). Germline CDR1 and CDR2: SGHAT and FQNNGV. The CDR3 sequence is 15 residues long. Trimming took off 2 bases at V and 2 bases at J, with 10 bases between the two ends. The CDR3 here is CASSLSPGPGNTIYF. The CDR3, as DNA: TGTGCCAGCAGCTTAAGCCCGGGGCCTGGAAACACCATATATTTT.

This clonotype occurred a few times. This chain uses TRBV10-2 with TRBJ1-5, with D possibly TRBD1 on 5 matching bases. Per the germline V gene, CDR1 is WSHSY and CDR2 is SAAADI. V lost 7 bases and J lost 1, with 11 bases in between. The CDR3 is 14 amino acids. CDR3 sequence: CASTLDRSNQPQHF. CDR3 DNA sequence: TGCGCCAGCACGTTAGACAGAAGCAATCAGCCCCAGCATTTT.

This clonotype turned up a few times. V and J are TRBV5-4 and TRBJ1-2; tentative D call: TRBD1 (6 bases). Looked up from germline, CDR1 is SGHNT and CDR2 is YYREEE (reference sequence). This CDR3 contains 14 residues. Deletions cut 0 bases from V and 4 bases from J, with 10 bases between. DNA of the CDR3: TGTGCCAGCAGCTTGGATGCCAGGGGCTATGGCTACACCTTC. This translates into CASSLDARGYGYTF.

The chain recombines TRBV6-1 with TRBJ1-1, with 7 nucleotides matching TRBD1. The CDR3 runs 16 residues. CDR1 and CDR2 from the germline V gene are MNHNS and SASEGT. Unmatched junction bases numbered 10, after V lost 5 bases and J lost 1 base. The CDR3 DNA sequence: TGTGCCAGCAGTCCCTCAGGGGGATCGACGAACACTGAAGCTTTCTTT. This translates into CASSPSGGSTNTEAFF.

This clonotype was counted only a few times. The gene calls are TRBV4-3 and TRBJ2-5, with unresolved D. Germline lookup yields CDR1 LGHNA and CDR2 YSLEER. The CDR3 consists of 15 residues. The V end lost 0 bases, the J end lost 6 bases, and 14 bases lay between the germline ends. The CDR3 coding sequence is TGCGCCAGCAGCCAAGATGCACCGGATGGCAAGACCCAGTACTTC. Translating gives CASSQDAPDGKTQYF.

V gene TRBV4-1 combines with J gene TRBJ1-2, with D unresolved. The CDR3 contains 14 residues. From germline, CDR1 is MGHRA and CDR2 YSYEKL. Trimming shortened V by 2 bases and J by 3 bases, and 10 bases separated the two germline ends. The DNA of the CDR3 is TGCGCCAGCAGCCAACTTTCGCCCGACTATGGCTACACCTTC. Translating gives CASSQLSPDYGYTF.

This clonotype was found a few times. This CDR3 is CASSLRGGANTGELFF. In DNA form, the CDR3 reads TGTGCCAGCAGCTTAAGAGGGGGGGCGAACACCGGGGAGCTGTTTTTT. The chain is built from TRBV7-3 and TRBJ2-2; tentative D call: TRBD2 (7 bases). Looked up from germline, CDR1 is SGHTA and CDR2 is FQGTGA. With 1 base removed from V and 0 bases from J, the gap between germline ends came to 9 bases. The CDR3 extends over 16 amino acids.

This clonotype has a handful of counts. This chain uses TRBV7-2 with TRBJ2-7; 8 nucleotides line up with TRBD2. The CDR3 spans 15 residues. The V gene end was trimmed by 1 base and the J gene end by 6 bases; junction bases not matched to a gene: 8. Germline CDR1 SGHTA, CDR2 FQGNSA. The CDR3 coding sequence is TGTGCCAGCAGCTTAGTAAGGTTAGCGGGGTCCGAGCAGTACTTC. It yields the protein CASSLVRLAGSEQYF.

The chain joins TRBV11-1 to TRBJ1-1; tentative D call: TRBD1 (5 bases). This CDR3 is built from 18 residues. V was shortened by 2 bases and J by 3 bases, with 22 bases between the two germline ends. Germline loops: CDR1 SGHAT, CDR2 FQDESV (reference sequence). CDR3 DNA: TGTGCCAGCAGCTTACCCCCCCATCCCCGCGCGGGGGACACTGAAGCTTTCTTT. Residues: CASSLPPHPRAGDTEAFF.

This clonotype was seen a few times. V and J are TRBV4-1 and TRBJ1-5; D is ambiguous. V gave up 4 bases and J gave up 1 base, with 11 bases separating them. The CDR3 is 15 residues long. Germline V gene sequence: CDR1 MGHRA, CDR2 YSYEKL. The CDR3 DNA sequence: TGCGCCAGCAGCCGGAGGGCTGTGAGCAATCAGCCCCAGCATTTT. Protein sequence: CASSRRAVSNQPQHF.

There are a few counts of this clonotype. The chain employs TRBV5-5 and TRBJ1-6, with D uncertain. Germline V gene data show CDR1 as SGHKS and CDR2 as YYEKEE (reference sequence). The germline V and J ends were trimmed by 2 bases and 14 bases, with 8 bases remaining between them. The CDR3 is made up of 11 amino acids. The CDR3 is CASSLGPTLHF. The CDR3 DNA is TGTGCCAGCAGCTTAGGTCCGACCCTCCACTTT. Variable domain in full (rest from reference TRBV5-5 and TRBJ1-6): DAGVTQSPTHLIKTRGQQVTLRCSPISGHKSVSWYQQVLGQGPQFIFQYYEKEERGRGNFPDRFSARQFPNYSSELNVNALLLGDSALYLCASSLGPTLHFGNGTRLTVT.

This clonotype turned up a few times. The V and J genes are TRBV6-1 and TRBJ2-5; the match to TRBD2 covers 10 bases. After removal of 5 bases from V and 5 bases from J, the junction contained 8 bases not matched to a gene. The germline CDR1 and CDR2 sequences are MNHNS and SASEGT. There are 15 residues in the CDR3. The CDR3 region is CASSRSGGVVETQYF. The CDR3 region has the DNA TGTGCCAGCAGTCGCAGCGGGGGGGTTGTGGAGACCCAGTACTTC.

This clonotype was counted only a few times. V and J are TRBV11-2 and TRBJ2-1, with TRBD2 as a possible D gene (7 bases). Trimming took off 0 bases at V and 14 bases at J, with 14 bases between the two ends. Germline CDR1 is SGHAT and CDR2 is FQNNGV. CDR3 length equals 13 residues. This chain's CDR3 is CASSLDRGAWEFF. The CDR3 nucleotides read TGTGCCAGCAGCTTAGATCGGGGGGCTTGGGAGTTCTTC.

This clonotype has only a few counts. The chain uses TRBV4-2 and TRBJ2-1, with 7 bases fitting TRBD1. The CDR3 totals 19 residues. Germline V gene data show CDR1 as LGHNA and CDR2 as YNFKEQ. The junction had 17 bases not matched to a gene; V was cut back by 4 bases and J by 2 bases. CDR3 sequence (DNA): TGTGCCAGCAGCCCCAAGAACTTTAAGGGGACAGACACCTACAATGAGCAGTTCTTC. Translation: CASSPKNFKGTDTYNEQFF.

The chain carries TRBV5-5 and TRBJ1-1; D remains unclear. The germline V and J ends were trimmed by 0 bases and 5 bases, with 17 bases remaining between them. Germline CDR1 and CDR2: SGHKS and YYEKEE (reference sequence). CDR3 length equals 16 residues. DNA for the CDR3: TGTGCCAGCAGCTTGGGTGGGTTCCCACCCTTTACTGAAGCTTTCTTT. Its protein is CASSLGGFPPFTEAFF.

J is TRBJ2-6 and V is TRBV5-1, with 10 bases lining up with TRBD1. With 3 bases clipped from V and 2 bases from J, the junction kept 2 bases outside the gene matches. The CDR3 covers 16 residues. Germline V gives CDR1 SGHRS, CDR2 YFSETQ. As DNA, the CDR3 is TGCGCCAGCAGCTCGGACAGGGGGGCTGGGGCCAACGTCCTGACTTTC. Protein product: CASSSDRGAGANVLTF.

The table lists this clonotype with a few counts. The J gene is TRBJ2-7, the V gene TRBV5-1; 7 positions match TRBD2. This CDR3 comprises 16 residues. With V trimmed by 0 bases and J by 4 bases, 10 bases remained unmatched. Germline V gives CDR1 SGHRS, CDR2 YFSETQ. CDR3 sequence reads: CASSLAQTGGLYEQYF. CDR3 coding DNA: TGCGCCAGCAGCTTGGCCCAAACGGGGGGATTGTACGAGCAGTACTTC.

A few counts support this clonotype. CDR3 coding DNA: TGTGCCAGCAGCCCAGACAGGGGGCGTTGGACTGAAGCTTTCTTT. It yields the protein CASSPDRGRWTEAFF. The J gene is TRBJ1-1, the V gene TRBV11-2; TRBD1 matches at 10 bases. This CDR3 comprises 15 residues. Germline lookup yields CDR1 SGHAT and CDR2 FQNNGV. Unmatched junction bases numbered 8, after V lost 5 bases and J lost 5 bases.

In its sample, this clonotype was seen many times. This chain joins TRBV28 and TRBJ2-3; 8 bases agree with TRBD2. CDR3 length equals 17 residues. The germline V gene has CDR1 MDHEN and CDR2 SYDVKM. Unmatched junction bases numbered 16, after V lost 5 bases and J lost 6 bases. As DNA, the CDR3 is TGTGCCAGCAGTCCCACGGGGGGGGGTCCCGCAACTGATACGCAGTATTTT. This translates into CASSPTGGGPATDTQYF.

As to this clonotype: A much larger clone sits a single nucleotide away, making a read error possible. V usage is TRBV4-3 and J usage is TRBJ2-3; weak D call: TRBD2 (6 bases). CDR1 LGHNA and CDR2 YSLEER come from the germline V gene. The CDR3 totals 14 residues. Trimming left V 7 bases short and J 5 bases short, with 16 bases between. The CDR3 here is CASNRVAEGDTQYF. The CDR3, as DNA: TGCGCCAGCAACCGGGTAGCGGAGGGAGATACGCAGTATTTT.

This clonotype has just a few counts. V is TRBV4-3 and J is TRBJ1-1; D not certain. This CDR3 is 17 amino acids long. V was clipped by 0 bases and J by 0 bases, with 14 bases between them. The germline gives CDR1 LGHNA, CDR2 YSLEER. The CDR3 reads CASSQDLWRNLNTEAFF. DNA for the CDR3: TGCGCCAGCAGCCAAGATTTGTGGAGAAACTTGAACACTGAAGCTTTCTTT.

CDR3: CASSLEVVYTF. DNA of the CDR3: TGTGCCAGCAGCTTGGAGGTGGTCTACACCTTC. The rearrangement joins TRBV5-6 to TRBJ1-2; D ambiguous. This CDR3 has 11 residues. The germline V gene has CDR1 SGHDT and CDR2 YYEEEE. The V and J ends lost 0 bases and 10 bases respectively, with 7 bases between them.

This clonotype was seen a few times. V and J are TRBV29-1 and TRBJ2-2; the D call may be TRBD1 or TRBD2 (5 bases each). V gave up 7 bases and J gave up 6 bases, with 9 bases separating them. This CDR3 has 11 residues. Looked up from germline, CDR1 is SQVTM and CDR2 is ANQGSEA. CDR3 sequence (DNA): TGCAGCGGAGGGGAAGCCGGGGAGCTGTTTTTT. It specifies CSGGEAGELFF.

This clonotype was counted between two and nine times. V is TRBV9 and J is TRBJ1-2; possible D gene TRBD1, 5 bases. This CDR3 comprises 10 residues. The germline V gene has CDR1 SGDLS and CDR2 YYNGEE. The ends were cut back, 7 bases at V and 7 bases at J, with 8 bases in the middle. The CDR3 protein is CASAGAGYTF. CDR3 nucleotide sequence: TGTGCCAGCGCCGGGGCTGGCTACACCTTC.